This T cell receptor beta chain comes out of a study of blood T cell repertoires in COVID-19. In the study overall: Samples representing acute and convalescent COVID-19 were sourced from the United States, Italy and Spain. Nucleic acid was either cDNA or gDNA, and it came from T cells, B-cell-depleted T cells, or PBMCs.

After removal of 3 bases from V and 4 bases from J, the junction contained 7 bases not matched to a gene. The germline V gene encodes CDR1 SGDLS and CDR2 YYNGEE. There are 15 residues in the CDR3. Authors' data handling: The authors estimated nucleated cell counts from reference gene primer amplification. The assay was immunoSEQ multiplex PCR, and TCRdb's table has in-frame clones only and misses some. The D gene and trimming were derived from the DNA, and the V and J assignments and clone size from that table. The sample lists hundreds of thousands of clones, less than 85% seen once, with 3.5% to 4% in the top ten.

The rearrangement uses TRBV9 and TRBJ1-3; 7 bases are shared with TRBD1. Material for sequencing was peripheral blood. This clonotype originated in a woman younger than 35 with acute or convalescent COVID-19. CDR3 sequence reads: CASSAFDRVGNTIYF. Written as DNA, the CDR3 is TGTGCCAGCAGCGCCTTCGACAGGGTAGGAAACACCATATATTTT.